This entry lists 27 T cell receptor beta chains sequenced from one sample in a study of blood T cell repertoires in COVID-19. Only in-frame clones appear in the TCRdb table, and some are missing; sequencing was by immunoSEQ multiplex PCR. This sample has about 290,000 clones, with 75% to 90% found just once. Input material: PBMCs or T cells enriched from blood (not recorded which). All receptors come from a woman between 35 and 50 years old who had recovered from COVID-19.

The gene calls are TRBV18 and TRBJ1-1; possible D gene TRBD1, 5 bases. The germline CDR1 and CDR2 sequences are KGHSH and LQKENI. The CDR3 loop spans 16 amino acids. V lost 4 bases to trimming and J lost 2 bases, with 17 bases between them. CDR3 residues: CASSLGALMLNTEAFF. CDR3 bases: TGTGCCAGCTCACTAGGGGCCCTGATGCTAAACACTGAAGCTTTCTTT.

The rearrangement joins TRBV2 to TRBJ2-3; 13 bases align to TRBD2. The V and J ends lost 6 bases and 1 base, in that order; junction bases with no gene match: 7. Germline V gene lookup returns CDR1 SNHLY and CDR2 FYNNEI. This CDR3 is 17 amino acids long. CDR3 loop: CASRGLAGNLRTDTQYF. The DNA for the CDR3 is TGTGCCAGCAGGGGACTAGCGGGGAACCTGCGCACAGATACGCAGTATTTT.

V usage is TRBV5-1 and J usage is TRBJ2-7, with D tentatively TRBD2 (5 bases). Germline-derived CDR1 and CDR2 are SGHRS and YFSETQ. V was trimmed by 5 bases and J by 4 bases, leaving 13 bases between them. This CDR3 spans 13 amino acids. CDR3 nucleotide sequence: TGCGCCAGCAGGCCGACGGGGATGTACGAGCAGTACTTC. This translates into CASRPTGMYEQYF.

The chain combines TRBV5-1 with TRBJ2-2, with 10 bases matching TRBD1. The V and J ends lost 4 bases and 3 bases, in that order; junction bases with no gene match: 6. Germline V lookup: CDR1 SGHRS, CDR2 YFSETQ. The CDR3 runs to 16 residues. CDR3 DNA: TGCGCCAGCAGCGCCGGACAGGGGGTGGACACCGGGGAGCTGTTTTTT. Translation gives CASSAGQGVDTGELFF.

This sequence joins TRBV11-2 and TRBJ1-2, with D possibly TRBD1 on 6 matching bases. The CDR3 is 13 amino acids. Trimming shortened V by 5 bases and J by 8 bases, and 15 bases separated the two germline ends. CDR1 is SGHAT and CDR2 is FQNNGV in the germline V gene. The CDR3 region is CASSPTGPTGYTF. CDR3 sequence (DNA): TGTGCCAGCAGCCCCACAGGGCCCACGGGCTACACCTTC. Variable domain in full (rest from reference TRBV11-2 and TRBJ1-2): EAGVAQSPRYKIIEKRQSVAFWCNPISGHATLYWYQQILGQGPKLLIQFQNNGVVDDSQLPKDRFSAERLKGVDSTLKIQPAKLEDSAVYLCASSPTGPTGYTFGSGTRLTVV.

V is TRBV4-2 and J is TRBJ2-3; a weak D match, TRBD2 (5 bases). Trimming cost V 0 bases and J 2 bases, with 15 bases left between them. Per germline, CDR1 LGHNA and CDR2 YNFKEQ. CDR3 length: 17 residues. The CDR3 sequence: CASSQDSVSGATDTQYF. In nucleotides, the CDR3 is TGTGCCAGCAGCCAAGATAGCGTTAGTGGTGCCACAGATACGCAGTATTTT.

The CDR3 region has the DNA TGCGCCAGCAGTGGGGAGAGCTCCTACAATGAGCAGTTCTTC. This sequence encodes CASSGESSYNEQFF. V and J are TRBV10-2 and TRBJ2-1; tentatively, D is TRBD2 (5 bases). Trimming removed 4 bases at V and 0 bases at J, with 7 bases between. There are 14 residues in the CDR3. Germline V gives CDR1 WSHSY, CDR2 SAAADI.

J is TRBJ1-4 and V is TRBV7-3; no reliable D call. V was trimmed by 7 bases and J by 8 bases, leaving 23 bases between them. The CDR3 sequence is 16 residues long. Germline CDR1 and CDR2: SGHTA and FQGTGA. As DNA, the CDR3 is TGTGCCAGCACTAAATACCCGCTGCCTGACGGGGAAAAACTGTTTTTT. Residues: CASTKYPLPDGEKLFF.

In its sample, this clone was seen once. The rearrangement uses TRBV3-1 (or the pseudogene TRBV3-2) and TRBJ1-1; tentative D call: TRBD1 (6 bases). The germline V gene has CDR1 LGHDT and CDR2 YNNKEL (reference sequence). Trimming removed 1 base from V and 7 bases from J, with 13 bases in between. The CDR3 extends over 14 amino acids. The CDR3, as DNA: TGTGCCAGCAGCCAAGTCAACTTAGGGGGTGAAGCTTTCTTT. Translated: CASSQVNLGGEAFF.

This rearrangement joins TRBV14 to TRBJ1-1, with D perhaps matching TRBD1 (5 bases). Trimming cost V 1 base and J 4 bases, with 19 bases left between them. Germline assignment: CDR1 SGHDN and CDR2 FVKESK. This CDR3 comprises 17 residues. The chain's CDR3 is CASSQGTNLRLGTEAFF. CDR3 DNA: TGTGCCAGCAGCCAAGGGACAAATTTACGGCTGGGCACTGAAGCTTTCTTT. Together with reference TRBV14 and TRBJ1-1, the CDR3 gives the full variable domain: EAGVTQFPSHSVIEKGQTVTLRCDPISGHDNLYWYRRVMGKEIKFLLHFVKESKQDESGMPNNRFLAERTGGTYSTLKVQPAELEDSGVYFCASSQGTNLRLGTEAFFGQGTRLTVV.

V is TRBV5-1 and J is TRBJ2-1; weak D call: TRBD1 (7 bases). Trimming pared 5 bases from V and 0 bases from J, leaving 12 bases between. This CDR3 region has 15 residues. Germline values: CDR1 SGHRS, CDR2 YFSETQ. CDR3 nucleotides: TGCGCCAGCAGTCGGGGGACAGACTCCTACAATGAGCAGTTCTTC. It translates to CASSRGTDSYNEQFF.

The chain recombines TRBV6-5 with TRBJ2-3, with 9 nucleotides matching TRBD2. The CDR3 covers 15 residues. The germline gives CDR1 MNHEY, CDR2 SVGAGI. J was trimmed by 5 bases and V by 6 bases; bases with no gene match: 9. CDR3 protein: CASRRTGLAGDTQYF. CDR3 DNA sequence: TGTGCCAGCAGACGCACGGGACTAGCTGGAGATACGCAGTATTTT.

This chain connects TRBV19 to TRBJ1-2; D not certain. The germline CDR1 and CDR2 sequences are LNHDA and SQIVND (reference sequence). There are 15 residues in the CDR3. V shed 6 bases and J shed 0 bases, with 14 bases lying between them. The CDR3 protein is CASRHPGESNYGYTF. The DNA for the CDR3 is TGTGCCAGTAGACACCCCGGGGAGTCTAACTATGGCTACACCTTC.

V gene TRBV7-8 combines with J gene TRBJ2-1; D remains unclear. V was trimmed by 1 base and J by 0 bases, leaving 13 bases between them. Looked up from germline, CDR1 is SGHVS and CDR2 is FQNEAQ. The CDR3 has 17 residues. The CDR3 loop is CASSLVIAESSYNEQFF. The CDR3 DNA is TGTGCCAGCAGCTTAGTTATTGCGGAAAGCTCCTACAATGAGCAGTTCTTC.

This chain uses TRBV5-5 with TRBJ2-7; perhaps TRBD2 as D (5 bases). Trimming took 2 bases from V and 6 from J, leaving 15 bases between them. CDR1 and CDR2 from the germline V gene are SGHKS and YYEKEE (reference sequence). CDR3 length: 14 residues. The CDR3 sequence: CASSLGGRDTEQYF. The DNA of the CDR3 is TGTGCCAGCAGCTTAGGCGGACGGGATACCGAGCAGTACTTC. Full variable domain (outside the CDR3, taken from reference TRBV5-5 and TRBJ2-7): DAGVTQSPTHLIKTRGQQVTLRCSPISGHKSVSWYQQVLGQGPQFIFQYYEKEERGRGNFPDRFSARQFPNYSSELNVNALLLGDSALYLCASSLGGRDTEQYFGPGTRLTVT.

The chain carries TRBV30 and TRBJ1-2; 9 bases fit TRBD1. The V gene end was trimmed by 2 bases and the J gene end by 5 bases; junction bases not matched to a gene: 9. Germline V gene lookup returns CDR1 GTSNPN and CDR2 SVGIG (reference sequence). The CDR3 totals 15 residues. The DNA for the CDR3 is TGTGCCTGGAGTAGGTTAGGACAGGGGTTGTATGGCTACACCTTC. This encodes CAWSRLGQGLYGYTF. Drawing the rest from reference TRBV30 and TRBJ1-2, the complete variable domain is SQTIHQWPATLVQPVGSPLSLECTVEGTSNPNLYWYRQAAGRGLQLLFYSVGIGQISSEVPQNLSASRPQDRQFILSSKKLLLSDSGFYLCAWSRLGQGLYGYTFGSGTRLTVV.

The chain recombines TRBV7-3 with TRBJ1-5; TRBD1 might be the D (5 bases). Germline-derived CDR1 and CDR2 are SGHTA and FQGTGA. This CDR3 region has 16 residues. Deletions cut 0 bases from V and 0 bases from J, with 9 bases between. The CDR3 spells CASSLTRGVSNQPQHF. The CDR3 region has the DNA TGTGCCAGCAGCTTAACGCGGGGGGTTAGCAATCAGCCCCAGCATTTT.

The V and J genes are TRBV5-1 and TRBJ1-2, with 8 bases lining up with TRBD1. The CDR3 spans 16 residues. Germline V CDR1 and CDR2: SGHRS, YFSETQ. V lost 4 bases to trimming and J lost 0 bases; unmatched junction nucleotides: 8. The CDR3 DNA reads TGCGCCAGCAGCACCCAGGGGGCGGATGCTAACTATGGCTACACCTTC. It translates to CASSTQGADANYGYTF.

CDR3 loop: CASSLALNRGLSSGNTIYF. Here the CDR3 DNA reads TGTGCCAGCAGCTTAGCCCTAAACAGGGGGCTAAGCTCTGGAAACACCATATATTTT. V gene TRBV11-2 combines with J gene TRBJ1-3; TRBD1 matches at 9 bases. V shed 1 base and J 0 bases; nucleotides not matched to a gene: 10. The CDR3 runs 19 residues. Germline assignment: CDR1 SGHAT and CDR2 FQNNGV.

The chain links TRBV27 to TRBJ1-6; TRBD1 agrees at 8 bases. The junction had 5 bases not matched to a gene; V was cut back by 5 bases and J by 14 bases. Germline V gene lookup returns CDR1 MNHEY and CDR2 SMNVEV (reference sequence). The CDR3 totals 12 residues. The chain's CDR3 is CASSAGGPTLHF. DNA of the CDR3: TGTGCCAGCAGTGCAGGGGGCCCCACCCTCCACTTT.

This sequence joins TRBV15 and TRBJ2-1; 14 bases match TRBD2. CDR3 length: 16 residues. In germline, CDR1 is LNHNV, CDR2 YYDKDF (reference sequence). Trimming took 1 base from V and 9 from J; bases not matched to a gene: 5. CDR3: CATSRGLAGGPSEQFF. The CDR3 bases are TGTGCCACCAGCAGAGGACTAGCGGGAGGGCCGAGTGAGCAGTTCTTC.

The V call is TRBV30, the J call TRBJ2-1; tentatively, D is TRBD2 (6 bases). Per germline, CDR1 GTSNPN and CDR2 SVGIG (reference sequence). V was clipped by 4 bases and J by 0 bases, with 10 bases between them. There are 14 residues in the CDR3. CDR3 DNA: TGTGCCTGGAAACGGGGGACCTCCTACAATGAGCAGTTCTTC. As protein: CAWKRGTSYNEQFF. Complete variable domain (other parts from reference TRBV30 and TRBJ2-1): SQTIHQWPATLVQPVGSPLSLECTVEGTSNPNLYWYRQAAGRGLQLLFYSVGIGQISSEVPQNLSASRPQDRQFILSSKKLLLSDSGFYLCAWKRGTSYNEQFFGPGTRLTVL.

The V gene is TRBV5-1, the J gene TRBJ2-5; tentative D call: TRBD2 (5 bases). This CDR3 comprises 16 residues. V was pared by 0 bases and J by 2 bases, with 14 bases between. Germline assignment: CDR1 SGHRS and CDR2 YFSETQ. CDR3 DNA sequence: TGCGCCAGCAGCTTGGGAAGAGGGTTGGCGCAAGAGACCCAGTACTTC. Protein sequence: CASSLGRGLAQETQYF.

This clone came up once. The CDR3 loop is CASSERGLAENEQFF. The CDR3 DNA reads TGTGCCAGCAGTGAAAGGGGACTAGCGGAGAATGAGCAGTTCTTC. The rearrangement links TRBV2 to TRBJ2-1; 11 bases are shared with TRBD2. The V and J ends lost 2 bases and 7 bases, in that order; junction bases with no gene match: 4. CDR3 size: 15 residues. Germline lookup yields CDR1 SNHLY and CDR2 FYNNEI.

The J gene is TRBJ1-5, the V gene TRBV5-5; no firm D call. There are 15 residues in the CDR3. Germline loops: CDR1 SGHKS, CDR2 YYEKEE (reference sequence). The V end lost 1 base, the J end lost 2 bases, and 10 bases lay between the germline ends. CDR3 loop: CASSLRLFGNQPQHF. CDR3 nucleotide sequence: TGTGCCAGCAGCTTGCGACTTTTCGGCAATCAGCCCCAGCATTTT. Based on the CDR3 plus reference TRBV5-5 and TRBJ1-5, the full variable domain is DAGVTQSPTHLIKTRGQQVTLRCSPISGHKSVSWYQQVLGQGPQFIFQYYEKEERGRGNFPDRFSARQFPNYSSELNVNALLLGDSALYLCASSLRLFGNQPQHFGDGTRLSIL.

This clone was counted a few times. The genes are TRBV7-2 and TRBJ1-1, with TRBD1 matching over 9 bases. CDR3 length: 14 residues. Germline V CDR1 and CDR2: SGHTA, FQGNSA. V was clipped by 5 bases and J by 4 bases; unmatched bases: 5. CDR3 loop: CASSLSTGGTEAFF. The CDR3 nucleotides read TGTGCCAGCAGCCTTTCGACAGGGGGCACTGAAGCTTTCTTT.

The chain employs TRBV19 and TRBJ2-7, with a possible D match to TRBD1 (7 bases). Trimming removed 10 bases at V and 2 bases at J, with 21 bases between. Germline V gene data show CDR1 as LNHDA and CDR2 as SQIVND (reference sequence). This CDR3 region has 15 residues. This CDR3 reads CATPQPRGTAYEQYF. CDR3 nucleotide sequence: TGTGCCACCCCTCAACCCCGGGGGACAGCCTACGAGCAGTACTTC. Supplemented by reference TRBV19 and TRBJ2-7, the full variable domain reads DGGITQSPKYLFRKEGQNVTLSCEQNLNHDAMYWYRQDPGQGLRLIYYSQIVNDFQKGDIAEGYSVSREKKESFPLTVTSAQKNPTAFYLCATPQPRGTAYEQYFGPGTRLTVT.